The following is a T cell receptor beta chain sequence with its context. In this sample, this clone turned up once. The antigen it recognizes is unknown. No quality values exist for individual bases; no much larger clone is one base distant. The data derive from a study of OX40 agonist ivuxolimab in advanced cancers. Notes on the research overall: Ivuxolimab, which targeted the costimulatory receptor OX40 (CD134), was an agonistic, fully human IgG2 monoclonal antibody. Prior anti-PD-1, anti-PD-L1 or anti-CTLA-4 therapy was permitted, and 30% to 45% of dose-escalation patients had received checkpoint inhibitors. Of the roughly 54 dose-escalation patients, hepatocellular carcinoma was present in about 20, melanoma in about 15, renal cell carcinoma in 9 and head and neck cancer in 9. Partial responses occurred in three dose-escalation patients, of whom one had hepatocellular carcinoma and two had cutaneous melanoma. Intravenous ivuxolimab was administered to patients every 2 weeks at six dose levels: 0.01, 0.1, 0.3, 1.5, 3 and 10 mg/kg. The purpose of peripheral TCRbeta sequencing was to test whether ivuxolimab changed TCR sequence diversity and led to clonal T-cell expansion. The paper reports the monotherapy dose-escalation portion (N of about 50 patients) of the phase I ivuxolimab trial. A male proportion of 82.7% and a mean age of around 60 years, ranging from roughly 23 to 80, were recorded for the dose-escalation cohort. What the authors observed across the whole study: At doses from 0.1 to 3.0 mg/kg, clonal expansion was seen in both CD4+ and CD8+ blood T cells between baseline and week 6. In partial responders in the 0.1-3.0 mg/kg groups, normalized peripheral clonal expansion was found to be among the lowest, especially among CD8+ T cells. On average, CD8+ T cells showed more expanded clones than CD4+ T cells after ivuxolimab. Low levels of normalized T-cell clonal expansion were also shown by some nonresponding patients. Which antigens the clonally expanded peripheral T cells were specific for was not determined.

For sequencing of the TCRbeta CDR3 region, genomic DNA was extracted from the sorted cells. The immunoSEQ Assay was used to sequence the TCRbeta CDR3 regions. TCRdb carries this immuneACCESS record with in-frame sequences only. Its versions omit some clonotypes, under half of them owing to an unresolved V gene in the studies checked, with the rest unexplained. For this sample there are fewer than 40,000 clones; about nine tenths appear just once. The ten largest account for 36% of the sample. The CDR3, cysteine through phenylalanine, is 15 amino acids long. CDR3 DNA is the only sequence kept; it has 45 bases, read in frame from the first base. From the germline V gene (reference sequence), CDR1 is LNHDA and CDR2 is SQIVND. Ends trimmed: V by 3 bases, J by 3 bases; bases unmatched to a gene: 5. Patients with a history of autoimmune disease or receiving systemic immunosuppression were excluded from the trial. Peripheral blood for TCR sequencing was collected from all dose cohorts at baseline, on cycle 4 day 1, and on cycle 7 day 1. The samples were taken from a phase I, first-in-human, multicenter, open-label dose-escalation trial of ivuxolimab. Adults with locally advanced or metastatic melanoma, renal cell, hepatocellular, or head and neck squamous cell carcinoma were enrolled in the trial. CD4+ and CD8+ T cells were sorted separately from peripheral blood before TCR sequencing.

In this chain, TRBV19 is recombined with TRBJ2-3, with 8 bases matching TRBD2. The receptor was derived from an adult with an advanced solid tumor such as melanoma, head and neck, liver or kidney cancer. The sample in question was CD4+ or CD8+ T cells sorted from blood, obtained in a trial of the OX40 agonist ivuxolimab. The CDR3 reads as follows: CASSMSGGLTDTQYF. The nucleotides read TGTGCCAGTAGTATGTCGGGGGGGCTAACAGATACGCAGTATTTT.